The 9 T cell receptor beta chains below were found in one sample sequenced in a study of OX40 agonist ivuxolimab in advanced cancers. Only in-frame clones appear in the TCRdb table, and some are missing; sequencing was by immunoSEQ multiplex PCR. Among about 63,000 clones listed, about nine tenths were seen once. Sequences were derived from CD4+ or CD8+ T cells sorted from blood, sampled in a trial of the OX40 agonist ivuxolimab. These receptors came from an adult with an advanced solid tumor such as melanoma, head and neck, liver or kidney cancer.

Here the CDR3 DNA reads TGTGCCAGCAGCGACGAGACAGGGGGAGCCATGAACACTGAAGCTTTCTTT. Encoded protein: CASSDETGGAMNTEAFF. The J gene is TRBJ1-1, the V gene TRBV9, with 9 bases lining up with TRBD1. J gave up 0 bases and V 3 bases, and 9 bases lay outside the gene matches. Germline CDR1 SGDLS, CDR2 YYNGEE. CDR3 length equals 17 residues.

CDR3 residues: CASSFAGVGYEQYF. Here the CDR3 DNA reads TGTGCCAGCAGTTTCGCGGGAGTTGGGTACGAGCAGTACTTC. J is TRBJ2-5 and V is TRBV27, with 7 bases identical to TRBD2. The J call may not be correct, given that the DNA end is closer to TRBJ2-7. In germline, CDR1 is MNHEY, CDR2 SMNVEV (reference sequence). The CDR3 runs 14 residues.

This chain connects TRBV28 to TRBJ1-3; no definite D call. Trimming pared 6 bases from V and 0 bases from J, leaving 18 bases between. The CDR3 totals 17 residues. The germline gives CDR1 MDHEN, CDR2 SYDVKM. CDR3 residues: CASSQAWAESSGNTIYF. CDR3 nucleotides: TGTGCCAGCAGCCAGGCCTGGGCGGAGAGCTCTGGAAACACCATATATTTT. The full variable domain, completed using reference TRBV28 and TRBJ1-3, is DVKVTQSSRYLVKRTGEKVFLECVQDMDHENMFWYRQDPGLGLRLIYFSYDVKMKEKGDIPEGYSVSREKKERFSLILESASTNQTSMYLCASSQAWAESSGNTIYFGEGSWLTVV.

J is TRBJ2-5 and V is TRBV5-1; 16 positions agree with TRBD2. The CDR3 consists of 20 residues. Trimming removed 0 bases from V and 5 bases from J; junction bases left unmatched: 13. Germline assignment: CDR1 SGHRS and CDR2 YFSETQ. The CDR3 nucleotides are TGCGCCAGCAGCTTGGATGGGACTAGCGGGGGGGCAGGTTCCGGCGAGACCCAGTACTTC. This translates into CASSLDGTSGGAGSGETQYF.

The V gene is TRBV29-1, the J gene TRBJ1-5; D not certain. The CDR3 is 14 residues long. Looked up from germline, CDR1 is SQVTM and CDR2 is ANQGSEA. Trimming took 0 bases from V and 1 from J, leaving 7 bases between them. CDR3 in amino acids: CSVEDGASNQPQHF. The CDR3 nucleotides are TGCAGCGTTGAAGATGGAGCGAGCAATCAGCCCCAGCATTTT.

Details on this clone: The junction departs from germline at one end; a sequencing error may be responsible. The chain uses TRBV19 and TRBJ1-1; D is unclear. The CDR3 spans 14 residues. Germline V gene lookup returns CDR1 LNHDA and CDR2 SQIVND (reference sequence). The CDR3 sequence: CASTPLVWNAEAFF. The CDR3 bases are TGTGCCAGTACCCCCCTCGTGTGGAACGCTGAAGCTTTCTTT.

V and J are TRBV5-4 and TRBJ1-2; D is unresolved. V lost 4 bases and J lost 0, with 7 bases in between. The CDR3 sequence is 13 residues long. Germline lookup yields CDR1 SGHNT and CDR2 YYREEE (reference sequence). Written as DNA, the CDR3 is TGTGCCAGCAGCCGAACAGCTAACTATGGCTACACCTTC. Its protein is CASSRTANYGYTF.

The genes are TRBV9 and TRBJ2-3, with TRBD2 as a possible D gene (5 bases). This CDR3 has 17 residues. Germline V lookup: CDR1 SGDLS, CDR2 YYNGEE. The V end lost 0 bases, the J end lost 0 bases, and 14 bases lay between the germline ends. The CDR3 region has the DNA TGTGCCAGCAGCGTAGGGGGAGTTGATTCGAGCACAGATACGCAGTATTTT. It yields the protein CASSVGGVDSSTDTQYF.

CDR3 amino acids: CASSSTGQGTGELFF. The CDR3 nucleotides are TGTGCCAGCAGTTCAACGGGACAGGGCACCGGGGAGCTGTTTTTT. J is TRBJ2-2 and V is TRBV27; 9 bases are shared with TRBD1. Germline values: CDR1 MNHEY, CDR2 SMNVEV (reference sequence). J lost 4 bases, V lost 4 bases, and 4 bases had no gene match. The CDR3 has 15 amino acids.